Listed below are T cell receptor beta chains from one sample, sequenced in a study of shared clonotypes between healthy human individuals. Profiled with immunoSEQ multiplex PCR; TCRdb holds only in-frame clones, not every one. The data show about 2 million clones, about 95% seen once. The sequencing input was naive CD8+ T cells sorted from blood. These receptors came from a man between 18 and 29 years old in good health. Each CDR3 is given with its conserved first and last residue. The D gene is left open where the match is weak. Clone size is not always given. Where it is, it says once, few, many or a class for expanded clones.

J gene,clone size,V gene,D gene,CDR3 protein,CDR3 DNA
TRBJ2-2,-,TRBV30,TRBD2,CAWSTRASGYANTGELFF,TGTGCCTGGAGCACTAGGGCTAGCGGGTACGCGAACACCGGGGAGCTGTTTTTT
TRBJ1-4,-,TRBV7-9,-,CASSHDRYLGTNEKLFF,TGTGCCAGCAGCCACGATCGATACCTAGGGACTAATGAAAAACTGTTTTTT
TRBJ1-5,-,TRBV6-1,-,CASSEMEPQHF,TGTGCCAGCAGTGAAATGGAGCCCCAGCATTTT
TRBJ2-5,-,TRBV13,TRBD1,CASSQRGTGGQETQYF,TGTGCCAGCAGCCAGAGAGGGACAGGGGGCCAAGAGACCCAGTACTTC
TRBJ1-1,-,TRBV11-1,-,CASRHTGSDTEAFF,TGTGCCAGCAGACATACAGGGTCGGACACTGAAGCTTTCTTT
TRBJ2-2,-,TRBV6-5,-,CASSYSGESGELFF,TGTGCCAGCAGTTACTCGGGCGAGTCCGGGGAGCTGTTTTTT
TRBJ2-2,once,TRBV4-1,-,CASSQGRQTNTGELFF,TGCGCCAGCAGCCAAGGTCGGCAGACGAACACCGGGGAGCTGTTTTTT
TRBJ2-7,-,TRBV4-1,TRBD2,CASSSRDSGHYEQYF,TGCGCCAGCAGCTCCCGGGATAGCGGGCACTACGAGCAGTACTTC
TRBJ2-2,-,TRBV7-9,TRBD1,CASSPSRGSGTGGTGELFF,TGTGCCAGCAGCCCCTCCCGGGGGTCCGGGACAGGGGGAACCGGGGAGCTGTTTTTT
TRBJ1-3,-,TRBV9,-,CASSAWDSGNTIYF,TGTGCCAGCAGCGCATGGGACTCTGGAAACACCATATATTTT
TRBJ1-1,-,TRBV6-5,-,CASSYGSGTEAFF,TGTGCCAGCAGTTACGGGTCAGGGACTGAAGCTTTCTTT
TRBJ1-2,-,TRBV2,-,CASSDPRTDERGYTF,TGTGCCAGCAGTGACCCCCGGACAGATGAACGGGGCTACACCTTC
TRBJ1-1,-,TRBV4-3,-,CASSQDGTSEEAFF,TGCGCCAGCAGCCAAGACGGTACTTCCGAGGAAGCTTTCTTT